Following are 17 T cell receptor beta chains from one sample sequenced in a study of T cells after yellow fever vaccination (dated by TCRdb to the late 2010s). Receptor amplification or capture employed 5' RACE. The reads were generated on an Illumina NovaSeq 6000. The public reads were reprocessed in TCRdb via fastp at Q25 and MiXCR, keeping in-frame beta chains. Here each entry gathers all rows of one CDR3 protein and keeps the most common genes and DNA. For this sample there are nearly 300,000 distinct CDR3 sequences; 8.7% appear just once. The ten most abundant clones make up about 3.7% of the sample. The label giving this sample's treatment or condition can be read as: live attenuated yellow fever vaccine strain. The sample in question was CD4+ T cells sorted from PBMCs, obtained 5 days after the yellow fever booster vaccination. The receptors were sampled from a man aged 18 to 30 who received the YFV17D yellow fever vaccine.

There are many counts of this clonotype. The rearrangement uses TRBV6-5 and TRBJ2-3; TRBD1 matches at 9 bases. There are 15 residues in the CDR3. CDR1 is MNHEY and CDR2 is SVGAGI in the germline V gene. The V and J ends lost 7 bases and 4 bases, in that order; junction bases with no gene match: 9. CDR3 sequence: CASTNPGQGADTQYF. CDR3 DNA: TGTGCCAGCACCAACCCGGGACAGGGTGCAGATACGCAGTATTTT.

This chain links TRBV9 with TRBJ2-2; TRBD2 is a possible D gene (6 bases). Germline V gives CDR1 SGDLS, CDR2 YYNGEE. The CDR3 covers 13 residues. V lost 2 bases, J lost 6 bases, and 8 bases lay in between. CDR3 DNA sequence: TGTGCCAGCAGCGTGGAGGGCGCCGGGGAGCTGTTTTTT. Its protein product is CASSVEGAGELFF.

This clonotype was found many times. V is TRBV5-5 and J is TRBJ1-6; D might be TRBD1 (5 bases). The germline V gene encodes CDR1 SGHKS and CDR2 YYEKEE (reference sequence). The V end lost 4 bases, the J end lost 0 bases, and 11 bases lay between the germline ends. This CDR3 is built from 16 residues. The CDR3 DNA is TGTGCCAGCAGCCTCAGGGAAAGCTCCTATAATTCACCCCTCCACTTT. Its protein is CASSLRESSYNSPLHF.

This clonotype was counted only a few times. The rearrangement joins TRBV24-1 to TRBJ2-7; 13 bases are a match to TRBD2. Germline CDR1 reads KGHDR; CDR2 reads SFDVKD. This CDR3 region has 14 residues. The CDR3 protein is CATGLAGEMGEQYF. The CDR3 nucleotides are TGTGCGACCGGACTAGCGGGGGAGATGGGGGAGCAGTACTTC.

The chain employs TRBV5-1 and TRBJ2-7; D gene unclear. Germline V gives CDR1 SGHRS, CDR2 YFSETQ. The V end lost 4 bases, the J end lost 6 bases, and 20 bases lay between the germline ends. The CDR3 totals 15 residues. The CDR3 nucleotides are TGCGCCAGCAGCCCTTTACAGATGTCTGGCTCCGAGCAGTACTTC. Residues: CASSPLQMSGSEQYF. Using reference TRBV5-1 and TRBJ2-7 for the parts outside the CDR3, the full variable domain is KAGVTQTPRYLIKTRGQQVTLSCSPISGHRSVSWYQQTPGQGLQFLFEYFSETQRNKGNFPGRFSGRQFSNSRSEMNVSTLELGDSALYLCASSPLQMSGSEQYFGPGTRLTVT.

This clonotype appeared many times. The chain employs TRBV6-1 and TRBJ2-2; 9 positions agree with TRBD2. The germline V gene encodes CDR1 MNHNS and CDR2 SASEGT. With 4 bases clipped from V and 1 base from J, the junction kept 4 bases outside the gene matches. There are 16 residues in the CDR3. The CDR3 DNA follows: TGTGCCAGCAGTGGCCCAGCGGGGGGGAACACCGGGGAGCTGTTTTTT. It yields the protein CASSGPAGGNTGELFF.

The CDR3 loop reads CASSSGGGSYEQYV. The CDR3 DNA is TGCGCCAGCAGCTCCGGGGGGGGATCCTACGAGCAGTACGTC. This chain connects TRBV5-1 to TRBJ2-7; 8 bases are shared with TRBD2. In germline, CDR1 is SGHRS, CDR2 YFSETQ. The CDR3 is made up of 14 amino acids. V was clipped by 3 bases and J by 1 base; unmatched bases: 3.

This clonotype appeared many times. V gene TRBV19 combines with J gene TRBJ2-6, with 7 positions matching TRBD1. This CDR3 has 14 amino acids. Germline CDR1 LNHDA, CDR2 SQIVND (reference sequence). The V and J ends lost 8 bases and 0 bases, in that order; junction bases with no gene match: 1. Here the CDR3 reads CASDRDSGANVLTF. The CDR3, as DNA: TGTGCCAGTGACAGGGACTCTGGGGCCAACGTCCTGACTTTC.

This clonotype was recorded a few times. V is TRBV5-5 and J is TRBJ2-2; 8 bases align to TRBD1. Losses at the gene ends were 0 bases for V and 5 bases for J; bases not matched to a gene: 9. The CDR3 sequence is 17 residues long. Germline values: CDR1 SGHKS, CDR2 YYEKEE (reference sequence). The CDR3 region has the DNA TGTGCCAGCAGCTTGGCCCCAGGACAGGGCTGGACCGGGGAGCTGTTTTTT. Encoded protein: CASSLAPGQGWTGELFF. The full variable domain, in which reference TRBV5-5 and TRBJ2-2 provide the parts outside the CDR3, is DAGVTQSPTHLIKTRGQQVTLRCSPISGHKSVSWYQQVLGQGPQFIFQYYEKEERGRGNFPDRFSARQFPNYSSELNVNALLLGDSALYLCASSLAPGQGWTGELFFGEGSRLTVL.

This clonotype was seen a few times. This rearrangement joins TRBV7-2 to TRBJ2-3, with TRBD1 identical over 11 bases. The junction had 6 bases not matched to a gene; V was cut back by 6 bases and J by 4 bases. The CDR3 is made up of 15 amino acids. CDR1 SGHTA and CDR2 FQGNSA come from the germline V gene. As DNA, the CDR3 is TGTGCCAGCAGGCTTGGGACAGGGGGTGCAGATACGCAGTATTTT. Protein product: CASRLGTGGADTQYF.

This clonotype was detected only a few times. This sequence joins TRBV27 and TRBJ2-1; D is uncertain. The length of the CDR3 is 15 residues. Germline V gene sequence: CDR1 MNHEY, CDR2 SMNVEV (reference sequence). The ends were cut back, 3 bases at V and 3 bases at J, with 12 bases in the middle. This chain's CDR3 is CASSFLGQHYNEQFF. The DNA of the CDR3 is TGTGCCAGCAGTTTTCTCGGGCAGCACTACAATGAGCAGTTCTTC.

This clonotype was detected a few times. The CDR3 region is CASSLVGLDTQYF. The DNA for the CDR3 is TGTGCCAGCAGTTTGGTCGGTCTTGATACGCAGTATTTT. The gene calls are TRBV6-2 or TRBV6-3 and TRBJ2-3; D gene unclear. The CDR3 length is 13 residues. The germline V and J ends were trimmed by 4 bases and 6 bases, with 11 bases remaining between them. Germline assignment: CDR1 MNHEY and CDR2 SVGEGT.

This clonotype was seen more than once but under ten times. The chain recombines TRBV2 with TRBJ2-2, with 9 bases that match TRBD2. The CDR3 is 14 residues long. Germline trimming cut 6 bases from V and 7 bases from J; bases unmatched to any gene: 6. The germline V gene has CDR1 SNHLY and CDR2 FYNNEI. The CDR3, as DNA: TGTGCCAGCAGCGGGACTAGCCGGAACGGGGAGCTGTTTTTT. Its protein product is CASSGTSRNGELFF.

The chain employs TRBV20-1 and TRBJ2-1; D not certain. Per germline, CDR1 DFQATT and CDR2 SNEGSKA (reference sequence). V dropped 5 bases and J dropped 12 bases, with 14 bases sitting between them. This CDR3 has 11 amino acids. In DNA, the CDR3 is TGCAGTGCTCCTCTCTTATTGGGGCAGTTCTTC. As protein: CSAPLLLGQFF.

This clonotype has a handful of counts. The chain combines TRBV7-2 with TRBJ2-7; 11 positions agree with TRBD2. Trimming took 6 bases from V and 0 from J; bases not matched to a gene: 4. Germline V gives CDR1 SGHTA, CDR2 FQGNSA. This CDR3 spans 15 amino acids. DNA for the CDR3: TGTGCCAGCAGTCGACTAGCGGGGCGCTCCTACGAGCAGTACTTC. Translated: CASSRLAGRSYEQYF.

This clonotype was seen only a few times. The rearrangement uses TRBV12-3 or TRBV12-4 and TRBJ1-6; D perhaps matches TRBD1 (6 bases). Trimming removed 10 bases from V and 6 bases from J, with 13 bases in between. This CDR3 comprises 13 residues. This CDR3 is CANSAGANSPLHF. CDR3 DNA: TGTGCCAACTCTGCGGGGGCTAATTCACCCCTCCACTTT.

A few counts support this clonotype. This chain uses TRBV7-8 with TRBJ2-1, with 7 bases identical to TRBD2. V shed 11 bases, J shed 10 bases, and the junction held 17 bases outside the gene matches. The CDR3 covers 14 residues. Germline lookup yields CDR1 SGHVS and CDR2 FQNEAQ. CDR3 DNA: TGTGCCGGCGGGGGTTCGGGCCCCGTAGGCGAGCAGTTCTTC. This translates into CAGGGSGPVGEQFF.